Listed below are T cell receptor beta chains from one sample, sequenced in a study of CD8 T cells in ankylosing spondylitis. From the 5' RACE reads, TCRdb called clonotypes with MiXCR, one entry per CDR3 protein. Among some 130,000 distinct CDR3 sequences listed, 5.5% to 7.5% were seen once. The sample comprised blood, either unsorted or a sorted T cell fraction (not recorded which). These receptors originate from a female donor with ankylosing spondylitis or in good health (not recorded which). CDR3s include the opening cysteine and the closing phenylalanine or tryptophan. Fields, in order: V gene, CDR3 length, D gene, J gene, clone size, CDR3 DNA, CDR3 protein. The D gene is left open where the match is weak. Where a row states a size, it is once, few, many or the class of an expanded clone; other rows omit it.

>TRBV6-4|14|NA|TRBJ2-7|NA
TGTGCCAGCAGTGAAGACTCCTCTTCCTACGAGCAGTACTTC
CASSEDSSSYEQYF
>TRBV11-1|14|TRBD1|TRBJ1-5|many
TGTGCCAGCAGCCTAACAGGGGTCAATCAGCCCCAGCATTTT
CASSLTGVNQPQHF
>TRBV25-1|15|TRBD1|TRBJ1-2|NA
TGTGCCAGCAGTGAAGGCGGGACAGGGCTCTATGGCTACACCTTC
CASSEGGTGLYGYTF
>TRBV5-1|15|NA|TRBJ2-1|many
TGCGCCAGCAGCTTCCTCTCTCGAACCTACAATGAGCAGTTCTTC
CASSFLSRTYNEQFF
>TRBV6-2/TRBV6-3|13|NA|TRBJ2-3|many
TGTGCCAGCATACTCGATTCGACAGATACGCAGTATTTT
CASILDSTDTQYF
>TRBV19|14|TRBD2|TRBJ2-1|many
TGTGCCAGTAGTATGTCTAGCGGGAGGTCTGAGCAGTTCTTC
CASSMSSGRSEQFF
>TRBV6-1|15|TRBD1|TRBJ1-6|NA
TGTGCCAGCCGAAAATCCGGGACAGCTTATTCACCCCTCCACTTT
CASRKSGTAYSPLHF
>TRBV27|15|TRBD1|TRBJ2-7|many
TGTGCCAGCAGTTTCTCAGACAGGGCCTCCTACGAGCAGTACTTC
CASSFSDRASYEQYF
>TRBV7-2|15|NA|TRBJ1-2|NA
TGTGCCAGCAGCTTGGGGATGGGGGCTCTCTATGGCTACACCTTC
CASSLGMGALYGYTF
>TRBV7-8|13|NA|TRBJ1-1|many
TGTGCCAGCAGCTTAGCCTCAGGGCTTGAAGCTTTCTTT
CASSLASGLEAFF
>TRBV16|14|NA|TRBJ1-1|NA
TGTGCCAGCAGCCAGTCTAAAGCAGGGCGGGGAGCTTTCTTT
CASSQSKAGRGAFF
>TRBV5-1|15|TRBD2|TRBJ2-1|many
TGCGCCAGCAGCTTGGTGCGGGGGGGCTACAATGAGCAGTTCTTC
CASSLVRGGYNEQFF
>TRBV7-2|15|TRBD1|TRBJ2-7|few
TGTGCCAGCAGCTTAGAGGGACAGTTAAAGTACGAGCAGTACTTC
CASSLEGQLKYEQYF
>TRBV29-1|16|NA|TRBJ2-4|many
TGCAGCGTGCACCTCTATACCGCGGGACAGACAAACATTCAGTACTTC
CSVHLYTAGQTNIQYF
>TRBV12-3/TRBV12-4|13|NA|TRBJ2-7|many
TGTGCCAGCAGTTTCGGGCAGTTGTACGAGCAGTACTTC
CASSFGQLYEQYF
>TRBV5-1|14|NA|TRBJ2-1|many
TGCGCCAGCAGCTTGGCGGGGAAGGACAATGAGCAGTTCTTC
CASSLAGKDNEQFF
>TRBV15|15|NA|TRBJ2-1|many
TGTGCCACCAGCAGAGAGTACGAAGGCCCCAATGAGCAGTTCTTC
CATSREYEGPNEQFF
>TRBV3-1|14|NA|TRBJ2-7|many
TGTGCCAGCAGCGCCCAAGGGGCCGACTACGAGCAGTACTTC
CASSAQGADYEQYF
>TRBV6-2/TRBV6-3|13|NA|TRBJ1-1|many
TGTGCCAGCATTACGGGATTGAACACTGAAGCTTTCTTT
CASITGLNTEAFF
>TRBV4-1|17|NA|TRBJ1-2|many
TGCGCCAGCAGCCAAGATCATTTGGGGTCTCCTAACTATGGCTACACCTTC
CASSQDHLGSPNYGYTF
>TRBV27|15|TRBD1|TRBJ2-2|many
TGTGCCAGCAGTGTGGACAGGGACGGAACCGGGGAGCTGTTTTTT
CASSVDRDGTGELFF
>TRBV4-3|14|NA|TRBJ2-2|NA
TGCGCCAGCAGCCAAGGATACAGCACCGGGGAGCTGTTTTTT
CASSQGYSTGELFF
>TRBV7-8|14|NA|TRBJ2-5|many
TGTGCCAGCAGCGAGAGACGGACCCAAGAGACCCAGTACTTC
CASSERRTQETQYF
>TRBV12-3/TRBV12-4|15|NA|TRBJ2-5|many
TGTGCCAGCAGTTTATGGGACTTTCCGGAAGAGACCCAGTACTTC
CASSLWDFPEETQYF
>TRBV12-3/TRBV12-4|14|NA|TRBJ1-5|NA
TGTGCCAGCAGTCCTACAGGCACCAATCAGCCCCAGCATTTT
CASSPTGTNQPQHF
>TRBV5-1|14|NA|TRBJ2-5|many
TGCGCCAGCAGCCCTGGACAGAACCAAGAGACCCAGTACTTC
CASSPGQNQETQYF
>TRBV20-1|12|NA|TRBJ2-7|many
TGCAGTGCTATGGCGATCCCCGGCGAGCAGTACTTC
CSAMAIPGEQYF
>TRBV20-1|17|TRBD1|TRBJ1-1|many
TGCAGTGCTAGCAAAGCGGGGACAGGGGGCGTGAACACTGAAGCTTTCTTT
CSASKAGTGGVNTEAFF
>TRBV7-9|16|TRBD2|TRBJ2-3|few
TGTGCCAGCAGCTCCTTAGCGGGAGCAGGCACAGATACGCAGTATTTT
CASSSLAGAGTDTQYF